Listed here are 23 T cell receptor beta chains from one sample, sequenced in a study of tumor-infiltrating lymphocytes in localized non-small cell lung cancer. Profiled with immunoSEQ multiplex PCR; TCRdb holds only in-frame clones, not every one. The sample has around 6,700 clones, about 65% seen once. The specimen sequenced was uninvolved lung tissue not adjacent to the tumor. All receptors derive from a human donor with non-small cell lung cancer.

The chain employs TRBV5-6 and TRBJ2-5, with TRBD1 matching over 7 bases. The CDR3 contains 14 residues. Losses at the gene ends were 0 bases for V and 3 bases for J; bases not matched to a gene: 2. CDR1 and CDR2 (germline): SGHDT, YYEEEE. CDR3 DNA sequence: TGTGCCAGCAGCTTGGGACAGGGAAAAGAGACCCAGTACTTC. Amino acids: CASSLGQGKETQYF. Full variable domain (outside the CDR3, taken from reference TRBV5-6 and TRBJ2-5): DAGVTQSPTHLIKTRGQQVTLRCSPKSGHDTVSWYQQALGQGPQFIFQYYEEEERQRGNFPDRFSGHQFPNYSSELNVNALLLGDSALYLCASSLGQGKETQYFGPGTRLLVL.

By sample share, this clone is large. The V and J genes are TRBV29-1 and TRBJ1-1, with D uncertain. CDR3 length: 10 residues. The germline V gene has CDR1 SQVTM and CDR2 ANQGSEA. The V and J ends lost 2 bases and 5 bases respectively, with 3 bases between them. CDR3 sequence (DNA): TGCAGCGTTGAACGTACTGAAGCTTTCTTT. Encoded protein: CSVERTEAFF. Combining the CDR3 with reference TRBV29-1 and TRBJ1-1 gives the whole variable domain SAVISQKPSRDICQRGTSLTIQCQVDSQVTMMFWYRQQPGQSLTLIATANQGSEATYESGFVIDKFPISRPNLTFSTLTVSNMSPEDSSIYLCSVERTEAFFGQGTRLTVV.

By share, this clone ranks as medium-sized. The J gene is TRBJ2-1, the V gene TRBV5-1; the match to TRBD1 covers 11 bases. Trimming removed 2 bases from V and 8 bases from J; junction bases left unmatched: 3. This CDR3 comprises 14 residues. Per germline, CDR1 SGHRS and CDR2 YFSETQ. CDR3 DNA: TGCGCCAGCAGCTTTGGGACAGGGGGGGATGAGCAGTTCTTC. The encoded protein is CASSFGTGGDEQFF.

The V and J genes are TRBV4-3 and TRBJ1-5; 8 nucleotides align to TRBD1. Trimming cost V 4 bases and J 2 bases; bases outside gene matches: 1. The CDR3 sequence is 14 residues long. Germline loops: CDR1 LGHNA, CDR2 YSLEER. The CDR3 DNA sequence: TGCGCCAGCAGCCTGGACAGGGGCAATCAGCCCCAGCATTTT. This gives the protein CASSLDRGNQPQHF.

This sequence joins TRBV5-1 and TRBJ1-1; 10 bases are a match to TRBD1. Germline V CDR1 and CDR2: SGHRS, YFSETQ. The junction had 8 bases not matched to a gene; V was cut back by 2 bases and J by 4 bases. The CDR3 spans 16 residues. The CDR3 region has the DNA TGCGCCAGCAGCTTTGGGACAGGGGAAAGAGCCACTGAAGCTTTCTTT. This translates into CASSFGTGERATEAFF. Full variable domain (missing parts from reference TRBV5-1 and TRBJ1-1): KAGVTQTPRYLIKTRGQQVTLSCSPISGHRSVSWYQQTPGQGLQFLFEYFSETQRNKGNFPGRFSGRQFSNSRSEMNVSTLELGDSALYLCASSFGTGERATEAFFGQGTRLTVV.

The CDR3 nucleotides read TGTGCCAGCAGCTTTGCCACGAACACTGAAGCTTTCTTT. Its translation: CASSFATNTEAFF. The chain carries TRBV7-6 and TRBJ1-1; D uncertain. This CDR3 spans 13 amino acids. With 3 bases removed from V and 1 base from J, the gap between germline ends came to 6 bases. In germline, CDR1 is SGHVS, CDR2 FNYEAQ.

V usage is TRBV9 and J usage is TRBJ1-2; 9 positions agree with TRBD1. Germline V lookup: CDR1 SGDLS, CDR2 YYNGEE. The CDR3 contains 14 residues. The J segment lost 1 base and the V segment lost 3 bases, leaving 1 base of the junction unmatched. CDR3 region: CASSATGGNYGYTF. CDR3 nucleotides: TGTGCCAGCAGCGCGACAGGGGGTAACTATGGCTACACCTTC.

This clone has only a few counts. V gene TRBV19 combines with J gene TRBJ2-1; 7 bases align to TRBD1. Trimming removed 3 bases from V and 0 bases from J; junction bases left unmatched: 8. The CDR3 is made up of 17 amino acids. CDR1 is LNHDA and CDR2 is SQIVND in the germline V gene (reference sequence). For the CDR3, the DNA is TGTGCCAGTAGTATCCCCGGGACAGCCCTCTCCTACAATGAGCAGTTCTTC. Translation gives CASSIPGTALSYNEQFF.

This chain links TRBV7-2 with TRBJ1-5; possibly TRBD1 for D (5 bases). The CDR3 extends over 14 amino acids. Trimming shortened V by 4 bases and J by 8 bases, and 15 bases separated the two germline ends. The V gene's germline CDR1 is SGHTA and CDR2 FQGNSA. The CDR3 nucleotides are TGTGCCAGCAGCTCGGGGAATATCAGGGAGCCCCAGCATTTT. Translated, it gives CASSSGNIREPQHF.

The V call is TRBV4-1, the J call TRBJ1-6; 7 nucleotides align to TRBD1. The germline V gene encodes CDR1 MGHRA and CDR2 YSYEKL. V lost 4 bases, J lost 0 bases, and 21 bases stayed unmatched. CDR3 length: 22 amino acids. The CDR3 sequence is CASSLQIIPGQSTSSYNSPLHF. DNA of the CDR3: TGCGCCAGCAGCCTCCAGATAATACCGGGACAGTCTACCAGCTCCTATAATTCACCCCTCCACTTT.

The chain joins TRBV6-5 to TRBJ1-6; TRBD1 agrees at 7 bases. In germline, CDR1 is MNHEY, CDR2 SVGAGI. V was clipped by 0 bases and J by 8 bases; unmatched bases: 4. The CDR3 is 15 amino acids. The CDR3 DNA reads as TGTGCCAGCAGTTACTCTGGCAGGGGGGATTCACCCCTCCACTTT. This translates into CASSYSGRGDSPLHF.

This sequence joins TRBV30 and TRBJ2-7; 9 positions agree with TRBD1. Germline CDR1 and CDR2: GTSNPN and SVGIG (reference sequence). V shed 3 bases, J shed 0 bases, and the junction held 9 bases outside the gene matches. The CDR3 spans 16 residues. Here the CDR3 DNA reads TGTGCCTGGAGCCCGAACGGACAGGGGTACTCCTACGAGCAGTACTTC. Encoded protein: CAWSPNGQGYSYEQYF.

This clone appeared once. V usage is TRBV2 and J usage is TRBJ1-5; the match to TRBD1 covers 9 bases. The CDR3 is made up of 15 amino acids. V dropped 4 bases and J dropped 3; count of bases not matched to a gene: 4. The germline CDR1 and CDR2 sequences are SNHLY and FYNNEI. The chain's CDR3 is CASSVQGADNQPQHF. DNA for the CDR3: TGTGCCAGCAGTGTACAGGGGGCAGACAATCAGCCCCAGCATTTT.

This chain links TRBV14 with TRBJ1-2; D is perhaps TRBD1 (6 bases). The CDR3 covers 14 residues. The V end lost 6 bases, the J end lost 4 bases, and 15 bases lay between the germline ends. Germline V gene sequence: CDR1 SGHDN, CDR2 FVKESK. The CDR3 here is CASRESGQIYGYTF. CDR3 sequence (DNA): TGTGCCAGCAGGGAGTCGGGACAAATCTATGGCTACACCTTC.

CDR3 loop: CASSEGTDEAYEQYF. The CDR3 DNA is TGTGCCAGCAGTGAAGGCACGGATGAGGCCTACGAGCAGTACTTC. The chain carries TRBV6-1 and TRBJ2-7; D is unclear. Germline CDR1 MNHNS, CDR2 SASEGT. Trimming removed 1 base at V and 2 bases at J, with 12 bases between. CDR3 size: 15 residues.

DNA for the CDR3: TGTGCCAGCAGCTCAAAACAGGGACATGGCTACACCTTC. Protein: CASSSKQGHGYTF. The rearrangement uses TRBV7-6 and TRBJ1-2, with D possibly being TRBD1 (6 bases). CDR1 and CDR2 from the germline V gene are SGHVS and FNYEAQ. This CDR3 region has 13 residues. V was pared by 4 bases and J by 6 bases, with 12 bases between. Together with reference TRBV7-6 and TRBJ1-2, the CDR3 gives the full variable domain: GAGVSQSPRYKVTKRGQDVALRCDPISGHVSLYWYRQALGQGPEFLTYFNYEAQQDKSGLPNDRFSAERPEGSISTLTIQRTEQRDSAMYRCASSSKQGHGYTFGSGTRLTVV.

The chain employs TRBV6-5 and TRBJ2-2; possibly TRBD2 for D (5 bases). CDR1 and CDR2 (germline): MNHEY, SVGAGI. The CDR3 runs to 15 residues. V lost 2 bases to trimming and J lost 5 bases, with 12 bases between them. Here the CDR3 DNA reads TGTGCCAGCAGTTACGTGGCAACGGGGACCGGGGAGCTGTTTTTT. Amino acids: CASSYVATGTGELFF.

By frequency in the sample, this clone is medium-sized. This chain links TRBV19 with TRBJ1-1, with D unclear. Germline CDR1 reads LNHDA; CDR2 reads SQIVND (reference sequence). V was trimmed by 0 bases and J by 5 bases, leaving 4 bases between them. The CDR3 totals 12 residues. Written as DNA, the CDR3 is TGTGCCAGTAGTATAGACCGGACTGAAGCTTTCTTT. Translation gives CASSIDRTEAFF.

This clone was seen a few times. The chain couples TRBV2 to TRBJ1-6; 8 bases fit TRBD1. Germline trimming cut 10 bases from V and 8 bases from J; bases unmatched to any gene: 10. Germline V lookup: CDR1 SNHLY, CDR2 FYNNEI. The CDR3 runs to 14 residues. CDR3 coding DNA: TGTGCCACCTCCTTCGACAGGGGAGATTCACCCCTCCACTTT. It translates to CATSFDRGDSPLHF.

The chain has TRBV6-5 and TRBJ2-5; 11 bases are a match to TRBD1. The CDR3 consists of 16 residues. From germline, CDR1 is MNHEY and CDR2 SVGAGI. The J segment lost 4 bases and the V segment lost 4 bases, leaving 8 bases of the junction unmatched. Here the CDR3 reads CASSSRTGGFRETQYF. The DNA for the CDR3 is TGTGCCAGCAGTTCCCGGACAGGGGGCTTCAGAGAGACCCAGTACTTC.

The CDR3 reads CASSETPGQSYEQYF. CDR3 in DNA: TGTGCCAGCAGTGAAACGCCGGGACAGAGCTACGAGCAGTACTTC. The rearrangement links TRBV6-1 to TRBJ2-7, with 7 bases aligning to TRBD1. V trimming: 2 bases; J trimming: 3 bases; junction bases outside the gene matches: 7. The CDR3 length is 15 residues. The germline gives CDR1 MNHNS, CDR2 SASEGT.

This clone was seen more than once but under ten times. The gene calls are TRBV6-1 and TRBJ2-5; maybe TRBD1 (6 bases). V gave up 0 bases and J gave up 3 bases, with 14 bases separating them. The CDR3 totals 16 residues. The V gene's germline CDR1 is MNHNS and CDR2 SASEGT. The CDR3 nucleotides are TGTGCCAGCAGTGAAGCGCTGGCGGCAGGGGAAGAGACCCAGTACTTC. As protein: CASSEALAAGEETQYF.

V and J are TRBV4-2 and TRBJ2-1; D uncertain. V was cut by 3 bases and J by 10 bases, with 22 bases left in between. CDR1 is LGHNA and CDR2 is YNFKEQ in the germline V gene. The CDR3 has 16 residues. The CDR3 DNA sequence: TGTGCCAGCAGCCAGGTTCTGGCAACAAGGAATAGAGAGCAGTTCTTC. It translates to CASSQVLATRNREQFF.